The sequence of this TCR beta chain was determined in a study of shared clonotypes between healthy human individuals. Broader study findings: Lower generation probabilities were found for non-shared clonotypes than for those shared by all four donors. Genetic and exposure-history diversity was limited by the few donors. The study found 4.5% to 5% of naive CD4 clonotypes shared across a handful of donors.

In its sample, this clone was seen once. No antigen is known for it. One end of the junction is discordant with germline, which a read error may explain. Samples underwent the assay at deep level. The repertoire was sequenced with immunoSEQ multiplex PCR; TCRdb's copy has only in-frame clones and lacks some. This sample yields 780,000 or so clones, of which 72% are seen a single time; under 2% belongs to the top ten. Germline loops: CDR1 SEHNR, CDR2 FQNEAQ (reference sequence). The CDR3 is 15 amino acids. This chain links TRBV7-9 with TRBJ2-1; tentative D call: TRBD2 (6 bases). The sequenced material came from memory CD4+ T cells sorted from blood. Specified subset: CD45RA-negative fraction. The sequence was collected from a woman younger than 45 in good health. CDR3 in DNA: TGTGCCAGCAGCCTCAACGTGGTCGAAGGAACTAGCAGGATCTTC. Residues: CASSLNVVEGTSRIF.